This TCR beta chain came from a study of cytomegalovirus exposure and HLA in healthy donors. Points from the study as a whole: An analysis was carried out at a later point. It showed that HLA-associated TCR beta chains were more clonally expanded than equally common non-associated chains. Being productive about 87% or about 30% of the time was typical of most TCR beta V segments in an earlier analysis.

The CDR3 has 13 amino acids. Germline CDR1 is LNHDA and CDR2 is SQIVND (reference sequence). V shed 6 bases and J shed 4 bases, with 12 bases lying between them. This clone has more than one count but fewer than ten. Its target is unknown. Despite likely unrecorded immune exposures, the donors were nominally healthy at the time of sampling. A multiplex PCR was run with 60 Vbeta primers and 13 Jbeta primers. TCRdb keeps only in-frame clones here, not all; method: immunoSEQ multiplex PCR. The table records about 130,000 clones, around three quarters of them present only once. This sequence joins TRBV19 and TRBJ1-1, with unresolved D. The sequence was obtained from a man aged 40-49 years in good health and CMV-seronegative. Sequenced input: PBMCs. The CDR3 sequence: CASRAAGSTEAFF. For the CDR3, the DNA is TGTGCCAGTAGGGCCGCGGGCAGCACTGAAGCTTTCTTT.